This TCR beta chain was recorded in a study of T cell repertoires in cytomegalovirus infection. Study-level background: Public signatures in TCR beta pointed to CMV infection and matching HLA type. Study conclusions and caveats: Within the response measured ex vivo, HLA-C-restricted CMV-specific TCR beta clonotypes were dominant.

This clonotype was seen ten or more times. Its antigen is currently unknown. TCRdb ran MiXCR on the reads and lists one entry per CDR3 protein. The top ten clones hold roughly 13% of a sample with 350,000 to 500,000 distinct CDR3 sequences, approximately 33% of them seen once. CDR1 and CDR2 (germline): SEHNR, FQNEAQ (reference sequence). The CDR3 sequence is 15 residues long. Trimming pared 4 bases from V and 0 bases from J, leaving 10 bases between. This TCR came from a human donor in good health (CMV status not recorded). Some clones in this sample may be carry-over from other donors' samples. V gene TRBV7-9 combines with J gene TRBJ1-3; the D gene is possibly TRBD1 (5 bases). Material for sequencing was PBMCs. The CDR3 DNA reads TGTGCCAGCAGCTCACACAGGAACTCTGGAAACACCATATATTTT. Amino acids: CASSSHRNSGNTIYF.